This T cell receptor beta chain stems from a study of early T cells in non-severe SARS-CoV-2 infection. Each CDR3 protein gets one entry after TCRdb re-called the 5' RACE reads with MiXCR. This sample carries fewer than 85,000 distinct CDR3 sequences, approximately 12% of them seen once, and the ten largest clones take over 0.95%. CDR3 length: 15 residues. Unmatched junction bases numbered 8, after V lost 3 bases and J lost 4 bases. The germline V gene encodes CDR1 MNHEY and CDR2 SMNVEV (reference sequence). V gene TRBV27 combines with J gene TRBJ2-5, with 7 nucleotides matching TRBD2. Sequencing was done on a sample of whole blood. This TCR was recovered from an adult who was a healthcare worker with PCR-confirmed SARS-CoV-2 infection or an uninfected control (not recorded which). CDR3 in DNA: TGTGCCAGCAGTTTTGAGGGGAGGGCCCTAGAGACCCAGTACTTC. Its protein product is CASSFEGRALETQYF.